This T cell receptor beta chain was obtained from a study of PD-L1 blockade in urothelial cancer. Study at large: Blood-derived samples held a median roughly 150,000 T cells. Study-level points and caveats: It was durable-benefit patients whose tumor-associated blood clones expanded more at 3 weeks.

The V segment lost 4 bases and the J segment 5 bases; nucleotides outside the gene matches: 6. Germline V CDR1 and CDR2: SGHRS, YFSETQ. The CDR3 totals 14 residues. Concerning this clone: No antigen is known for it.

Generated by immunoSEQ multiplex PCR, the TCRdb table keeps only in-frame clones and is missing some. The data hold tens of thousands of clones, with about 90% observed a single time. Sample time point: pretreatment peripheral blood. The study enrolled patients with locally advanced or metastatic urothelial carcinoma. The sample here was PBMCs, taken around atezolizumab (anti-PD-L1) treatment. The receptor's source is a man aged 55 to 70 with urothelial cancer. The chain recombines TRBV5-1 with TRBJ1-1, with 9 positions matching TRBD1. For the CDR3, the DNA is TGCGCCAGCAGCCGGGGACAGGGTGGTACTGAAGCTTTCTTT. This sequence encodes CASSRGQGGTEAFF.